A single sample is the source of the 5 T cell receptor beta chains below, sequenced in a study of blood T cell repertoires in COVID-19. Clones were sequenced by immunoSEQ multiplex PCR, and TCRdb holds only the in-frame ones, with some missing. The table lists 95,000 to 150,000 clones, about 90% of them singletons, with under 4.5% in the top ten. The sequencing sample was made of peripheral blood. The receptor source for this set is a woman aged 55-69 years with COVID-19, enrolled during active disease.

In this sample, this clone turned up a few times. This chain joins TRBV4-3 and TRBJ2-3; D is unresolved. Looked up from germline, CDR1 is LGHNA and CDR2 is YSLEER. The CDR3 runs to 13 residues. Trimming shortened V by 0 bases and J by 11 bases, and 12 bases separated the two germline ends. This CDR3 reads CASSQDDNDKQYF. Written as DNA, the CDR3 is TGCGCCAGCAGCCAAGATGACAACGACAAGCAGTATTTT.

The chain combines TRBV19 with TRBJ1-5; 9 positions match TRBD1. The CDR3 loop spans 23 amino acids. The V and J ends lost 8 bases and 0 bases, in that order; junction bases with no gene match: 29. Germline lookup yields CDR1 LNHDA and CDR2 SQIVND (reference sequence). The CDR3 coding sequence is TGTGCCAGTGCCGACCACCGGGACAGGGACCTAAATCCGCCAGAATATAGCAATCAGCCCCAGCATTTT. Translated: CASADHRDRDLNPPEYSNQPQHF.

There are a few counts of this clone. The CDR3 region is CASSATNSNQPQHF. CDR3 coding DNA: TGTGCCAGCAGTGCAACAAATAGCAATCAGCCCCAGCATTTT. The chain couples TRBV2 to TRBJ1-5, with no clear D. CDR3 length: 14 amino acids. CDR1 is SNHLY, CDR2 FYNNEI, per germline. The ends were cut back, 4 bases at V and 0 bases at J, with 7 bases in the middle.

The rearrangement joins TRBV7-2 to TRBJ1-5, with D unclear. Germline V lookup: CDR1 SGHTA, CDR2 FQGNSA. CDR3 length: 14 amino acids. Trimming took off 5 bases at V and 6 bases at J, with 14 bases between the two ends. CDR3 DNA: TGTGCCAGCAGCCCCGGAGGTTCGGTTCAGCCCCAGCATTTT. Encoded protein: CASSPGGSVQPQHF. Together with reference TRBV7-2 and TRBJ1-5, the CDR3 gives the full variable domain: GAGVSQSPSNKVTEKGKDVELRCDPISGHTALYWYRQSLGQGLEFLIYFQGNSAPDKSGLPSDRFSAERTGGSVSTLTIQRTQQEDSAVYLCASSPGGSVQPQHFGDGTRLSIL.

The sample holds a few counts of this clone. The J gene is TRBJ2-2, the V gene TRBV7-6; TRBD2 is a possible D gene (5 bases). The V and J ends lost 1 base and 4 bases respectively, with 10 bases between them. The germline V gene encodes CDR1 SGHVS and CDR2 FNYEAQ. The CDR3 covers 15 residues. The CDR3 sequence is CASSLGGFGTGELFF. The CDR3 bases are TGTGCCAGCAGCTTAGGCGGGTTTGGCACCGGGGAGCTGTTTTTT.